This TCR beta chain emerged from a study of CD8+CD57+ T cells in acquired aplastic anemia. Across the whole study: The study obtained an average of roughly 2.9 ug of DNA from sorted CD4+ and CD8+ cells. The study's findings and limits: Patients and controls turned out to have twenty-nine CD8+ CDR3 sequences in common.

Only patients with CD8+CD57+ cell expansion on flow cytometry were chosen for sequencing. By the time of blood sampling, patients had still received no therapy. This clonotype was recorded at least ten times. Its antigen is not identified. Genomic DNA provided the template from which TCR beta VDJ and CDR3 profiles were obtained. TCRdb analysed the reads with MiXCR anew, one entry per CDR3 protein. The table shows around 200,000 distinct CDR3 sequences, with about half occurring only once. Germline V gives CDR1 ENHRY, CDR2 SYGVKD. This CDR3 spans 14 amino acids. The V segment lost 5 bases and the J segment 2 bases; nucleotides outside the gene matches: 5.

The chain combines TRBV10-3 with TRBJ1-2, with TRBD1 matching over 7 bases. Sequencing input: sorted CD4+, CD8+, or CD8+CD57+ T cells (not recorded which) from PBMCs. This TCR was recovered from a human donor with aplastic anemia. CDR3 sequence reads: CAISPGTANYGYTF. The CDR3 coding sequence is TGTGCCATCAGTCCCGGGACAGCAAACTATGGCTACACCTTC.